The next 20 T cell receptor beta chains were all read from a single sample in a study of blood T cell repertoires in COVID-19. Profiled with immunoSEQ multiplex PCR; TCRdb holds only in-frame clones, not every one. The profile covers hundreds of thousands of clones, with nearly 90% appearing a single time and 1.5% to 2% taken by the ten largest. Sequences were obtained from PBMCs or T cells enriched from blood (not recorded which). The receptors derive from a woman under 30 with acute COVID-19.

The chain couples TRBV5-1 to TRBJ1-2; TRBD1 agrees at 7 bases. With 5 bases clipped from V and 0 bases from J, the junction kept 7 bases outside the gene matches. Germline-derived CDR1 and CDR2 are SGHRS and YFSETQ. The CDR3 consists of 15 residues. Here the CDR3 reads CASRQRQGPNYGYTF. CDR3 nucleotide sequence: TGCGCCAGCAGACAACGACAGGGTCCTAACTATGGCTACACCTTC. The whole variable domain, remainder taken from reference TRBV5-1 and TRBJ1-2, is KAGVTQTPRYLIKTRGQQVTLSCSPISGHRSVSWYQQTPGQGLQFLFEYFSETQRNKGNFPGRFSGRQFSNSRSEMNVSTLELGDSALYLCASRQRQGPNYGYTFGSGTRLTVV.

The V call is TRBV7-9, the J call TRBJ2-7; TRBD2 is a possible D gene (6 bases). Germline CDR1 reads SEHNR; CDR2 reads FQNEAQ (reference sequence). The CDR3 runs to 15 residues. Between the trimmed V and J ends, which lost 2 bases and 3 bases, there was a span of 14 bases. The CDR3 reads CASSLSSGTDYEQYF. In DNA form, the CDR3 reads TGTGCCAGCAGCTTAAGCTCCGGGACTGACTACGAGCAGTACTTC.

J is TRBJ2-1 and V is TRBV18; 8 bases line up with TRBD2. With V trimmed by 1 base and J by 3 bases, 2 bases remained unmatched. The germline gives CDR1 KGHSH, CDR2 LQKENI. This CDR3 comprises 15 residues. The CDR3 DNA follows: TGTGCCAGCTCACCACTGGCGGGAGGCTACAATGAGCAGTTCTTC. It encodes CASSPLAGGYNEQFF.

The chain is built from TRBV19 and TRBJ1-1, with D maybe TRBD1 (6 bases). Germline V gene sequence: CDR1 LNHDA, CDR2 SQIVND (reference sequence). V dropped 3 bases and J dropped 8 bases, with 22 bases sitting between them. The CDR3 extends over 16 amino acids. The DNA for the CDR3 is TGTGCCAGTAGTATTAATTTTAATACTCGAGGGGGAGAAGCTTTCTTT. This translates into CASSINFNTRGGEAFF.

The chain links TRBV9 to TRBJ2-2, with 7 bases fitting TRBD2. V was clipped by 6 bases and J by 6 bases; unmatched bases: 5. Germline assignment: CDR1 SGDLS and CDR2 YYNGEE. This CDR3 is built from 13 residues. The CDR3 spells CASTHSGAGELFF. CDR3 DNA sequence: TGTGCCAGCACTCACAGCGGGGCCGGGGAGCTGTTTTTT. Together with reference TRBV9 and TRBJ2-2, the CDR3 gives the full variable domain: DSGVTQTPKHLITATGQRVTLRCSPRSGDLSVYWYQQSLDQGLQFLIQYYNGEERAKGNILERFSAQQFPDLHSELNLSSLELGDSALYFCASTHSGAGELFFGEGSRLTVL.

The rearrangement links TRBV7-6 to TRBJ2-3, with D unresolved. This CDR3 is 12 amino acids long. The V end lost 0 bases, the J end lost 8 bases, and 6 bases lay between the germline ends. Germline values: CDR1 SGHVS, CDR2 FNYEAQ. The DNA for the CDR3 is TGTGCCAGCAGCTTAGCGTCGGGTACGCAGTATTTT. Protein: CASSLASGTQYF.

The V gene is TRBV11-2, the J gene TRBJ1-4; 8 nucleotides match TRBD1. CDR1 is SGHAT and CDR2 is FQNNGV in the germline V gene. This CDR3 region has 14 residues. V trimming: 0 bases; J trimming: 7 bases; junction bases outside the gene matches: 1. The CDR3 loop is CASSLDRGREKLFF. The CDR3 DNA reads TGTGCCAGCAGCTTAGACAGGGGGCGTGAAAAACTGTTTTTT.

This chain connects TRBV5-1 to TRBJ2-7; 11 positions match TRBD2. The V segment lost 0 bases and the J segment 10 bases; nucleotides outside the gene matches: 9. CDR1 and CDR2 from the germline V gene are SGHRS and YFSETQ. The CDR3 runs 15 residues. The CDR3 DNA reads TGCGCCAGCAGCTTGGGGAATTTAGCGGGAGGGCAACAGTACTTC. Translation: CASSLGNLAGGQQYF.

This clone came up a few times. The chain recombines TRBV6-5 with TRBJ2-7; 9 bases are shared with TRBD2. The CDR3 has 14 residues. V was pared by 6 bases and J by 4 bases, with 7 bases of the junction left unmatched. Germline loops: CDR1 MNHEY, CDR2 SVGAGI. CDR3 DNA: TGTGCCAGCAGCGCTAGCGGGAATTGGTACGAGCAGTACTTC. This translates into CASSASGNWYEQYF.

A single count supports this clone. V is TRBV6-5 and J is TRBJ1-6; 8 bases are shared with TRBD1. V shed 5 bases and J 10 bases; nucleotides not matched to a gene: 7. CDR1 MNHEY and CDR2 SVGAGI come from the germline V gene. This CDR3 is built from 14 residues. The CDR3: CASSIRQGRSPLHF. The CDR3 DNA follows: TGTGCCAGCAGTATCCGACAGGGGCGGTCACCCCTCCACTTT.

The rearrangement uses TRBV7-8 and TRBJ1-3; perhaps TRBD1 as D (6 bases). The CDR3 length is 15 residues. In germline, CDR1 is SGHVS, CDR2 FQNEAQ. V was clipped by 3 bases and J by 0 bases, with 9 bases between them. CDR3 nucleotides: TGTGCCAGCAGCTTTGGACAGTTCTCTGGAAACACCATATATTTT. This sequence encodes CASSFGQFSGNTIYF. The whole variable domain, filled in from reference TRBV7-8 and TRBJ1-3, reads GAGVSQSPRYKVAKRGQDVALRCDPISGHVSLFWYQQALGQGPEFLTYFQNEAQLDKSGLPSDRFFAERPEGSVSTLKIQRTQQEDSAVYLCASSFGQFSGNTIYFGEGSWLTVV.

Only a few counts were recorded for this clone. V gene TRBV6-2 or TRBV6-3 combines with J gene TRBJ2-4; 7 bases fit TRBD1. The junction had 7 bases not matched to a gene; V was cut back by 4 bases and J by 4 bases. Germline CDR1 is MNHEY and CDR2 is SVGEGT. The CDR3 totals 15 residues. CDR3 sequence (DNA): TGTGCCAGCAGTTCAACAGGGGTTTTAAAAAACATTCAGTACTTC. Residues: CASSSTGVLKNIQYF.

The J gene is TRBJ2-5, the V gene TRBV18, with a possible D match to TRBD1 (6 bases). Germline CDR1 and CDR2: KGHSH and LQKENI. The germline V and J ends were trimmed by 0 bases and 2 bases, with 7 bases remaining between them. The CDR3 covers 14 residues. In nucleotides, the CDR3 is TGTGCCAGCTCACCACCGGGACAACAAGAGACCCAGTACTTC. It encodes CASSPPGQQETQYF.

This chain links TRBV6-4 with TRBJ2-3, with D perhaps TRBD2 (6 bases). The CDR3 extends over 14 amino acids. V shed 6 bases and J shed 0 bases, with 10 bases lying between them. CDR1 is MRHNA and CDR2 is SNTAGT in the germline V gene. The CDR3 spells CASSDSGSTDTQYF. Here the CDR3 DNA reads TGTGCCAGCAGCGACAGCGGGAGCACAGATACGCAGTATTTT.

This chain uses TRBV5-6 with TRBJ1-4, with 7 bases that match TRBD1. From germline, CDR1 is SGHDT and CDR2 YYEEEE. After removal of 3 bases from V and 8 bases from J, the junction contained 7 bases not matched to a gene. The CDR3 runs to 14 residues. The CDR3 loop reads CASSSTGTVEKLFF. In nucleotides, the CDR3 is TGTGCCAGCAGCTCAACAGGGACAGTCGAAAAACTGTTTTTT.

The rearrangement uses TRBV20-1 and TRBJ1-1, with 8 bases that match TRBD1. Germline V gene lookup returns CDR1 DFQATT and CDR2 SNEGSKA (reference sequence). J lost 5 bases, V lost 3 bases, and 11 bases had no gene match. The CDR3 totals 15 residues. The CDR3 region is CSASASRGLETEAFF. The CDR3 DNA reads TGCAGTGCTAGTGCCAGCAGGGGGCTGGAGACTGAAGCTTTCTTT.

This chain links TRBV29-1 with TRBJ2-7, with 11 nucleotides matching TRBD1. Germline V gene sequence: CDR1 SQVTM, CDR2 ANQGSEA. The CDR3 has 15 amino acids. Losses at the gene ends were 4 bases for V and 3 bases for J; bases not matched to a gene: 8. The CDR3 DNA sequence: TGCAGCGTTGTAGGACAGGGGGCTAGAAACTACGAGCAGTACTTC. Translation gives CSVVGQGARNYEQYF.

CDR3 sequence (DNA): TGTGCCACCAGCAGACAGACAGCCCTGGGCACTGAAGCTTTCTTT. Protein product: CATSRQTALGTEAFF. The rearrangement joins TRBV15 to TRBJ1-1; D is possibly TRBD1 (5 bases). The CDR3 runs 15 residues. Trimming took 2 bases from V and 4 from J, leaving 14 bases between them. Germline values: CDR1 LNHNV, CDR2 YYDKDF (reference sequence).

The V gene is TRBV28, the J gene TRBJ2-1; 9 bases line up with TRBD2. Germline CDR1 reads MDHEN; CDR2 reads SYDVKM. The CDR3 is 15 amino acids. J lost 6 bases, V lost 6 bases, and 9 bases had no gene match. CDR3 region: CASRPMGGRANEQFF. The CDR3 DNA sequence: TGTGCCAGCAGACCCATGGGCGGGAGGGCCAATGAGCAGTTCTTC.

V is TRBV2 and J is TRBJ2-1; 7 bases align to TRBD2. CDR1 and CDR2 (germline): SNHLY, FYNNEI. With 8 bases clipped from V and 4 bases from J, the junction kept 11 bases outside the gene matches. This CDR3 is 15 amino acids long. The CDR3 protein is CASCLLAEGYNEQFF. The CDR3 region has the DNA TGTGCCAGCTGCCTCCTAGCGGAGGGATACAATGAGCAGTTCTTC.